This T cell receptor beta chain was captured in a study of tumor-infiltrating lymphocytes in primary liver carcinoma. For the study at large: Tumor staging was T1-T3 N0M0; sizes spanned roughly 4 to 11 cm across. Samples returned roughly 3.5 to 7.13 million productive TCRbeta reads each. Read depth did not differ significantly between tissue types.

The CDR3 is made up of 16 amino acids. CDR1 is SGHRS, CDR2 YFSETQ, per germline. Starting material of approximately 500 ng total RNA yielded TCR beta cDNA via a constant-region primer. Investigators got TCR beta libraries out of three nested multiplex PCR rounds, done with slightly modified ARM-PCR. Primers for the first two PCR rounds were TRBV1-TRBV30 forward primers and a C-beta reverse primer (about 11 cycles per round). TCRdb reanalysed the multiplex PCR reads using MiXCR and keeps one entry per CDR3 protein. The sample lists 90,000 to 110,000 distinct CDR3 sequences, approximately 80% occurring once. Without any cell sorting, about 19-30 mg of bulk tissue yielded co-extracted RNA and DNA. Tumor samples were assessed, and every one had over 75% viable tumor cells. Worth noting for this clonotype: A junction end diverges from the germline sequence, so it may reflect a read error.

The sample was liver tumor tissue from sampling region 3. Subset of the sample: tumor region T3, left-lateral pole. This receptor was identified in a man aged 35 to 55 with primary liver carcinoma and hepatitis B virus infection. The chain couples TRBV5-1 to TRBJ2-3; the match to TRBD2 covers 9 bases. The CDR3 spells CTSSSIAGVLTDTQFF. The CDR3 region has the DNA TGCACCAGCAGCTCCATAGCGGGAGTATTGACAGATACGCAGTTTTTT.